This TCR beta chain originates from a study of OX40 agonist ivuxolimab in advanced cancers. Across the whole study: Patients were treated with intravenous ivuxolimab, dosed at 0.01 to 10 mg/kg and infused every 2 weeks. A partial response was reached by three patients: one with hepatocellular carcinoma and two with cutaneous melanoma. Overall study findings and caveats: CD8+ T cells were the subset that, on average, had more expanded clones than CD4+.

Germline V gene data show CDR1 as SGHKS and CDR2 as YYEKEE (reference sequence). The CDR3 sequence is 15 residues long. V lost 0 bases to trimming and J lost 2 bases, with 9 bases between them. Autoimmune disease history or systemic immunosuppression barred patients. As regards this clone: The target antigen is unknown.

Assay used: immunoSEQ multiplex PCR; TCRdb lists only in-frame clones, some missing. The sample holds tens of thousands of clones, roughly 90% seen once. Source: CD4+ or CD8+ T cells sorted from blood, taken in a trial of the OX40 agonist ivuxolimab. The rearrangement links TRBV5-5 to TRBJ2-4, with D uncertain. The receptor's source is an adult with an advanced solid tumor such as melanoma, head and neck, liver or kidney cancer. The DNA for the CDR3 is TGTGCCAGCAGCTTGGGTTCTGAATCCAAAAACATTCAGTACTTC. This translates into CASSLGSESKNIQYF.